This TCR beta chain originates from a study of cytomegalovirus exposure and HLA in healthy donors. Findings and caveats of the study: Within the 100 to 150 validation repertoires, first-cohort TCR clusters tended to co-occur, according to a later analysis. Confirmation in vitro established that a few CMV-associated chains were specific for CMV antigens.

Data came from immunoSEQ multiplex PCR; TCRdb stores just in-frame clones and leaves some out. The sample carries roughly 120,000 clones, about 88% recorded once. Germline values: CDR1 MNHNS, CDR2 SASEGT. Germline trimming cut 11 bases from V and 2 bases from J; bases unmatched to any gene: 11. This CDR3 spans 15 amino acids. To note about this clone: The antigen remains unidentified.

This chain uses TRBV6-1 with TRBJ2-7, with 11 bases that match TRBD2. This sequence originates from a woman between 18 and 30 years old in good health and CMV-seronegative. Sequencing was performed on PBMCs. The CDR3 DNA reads TGTGCCGGCGGCTTAGCGGGAGGGCCGCCCTACGAGCAGTACTTC. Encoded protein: CAGGLAGGPPYEQYF.